This TCR beta chain was identified during a study of T cell repertoires in cytomegalovirus infection. This clonotype appeared once. Its specificity is unknown. The ends lost 4 bases at V and 5 bases at J; junction bases unmatched: 8. The CDR3 totals 14 residues. CDR1 is SGHDT and CDR2 is YYEEEE in the germline V gene. TCRdb reprocessed the reads via MiXCR and lists one record per CDR3 protein. This sample yields about 830,000 distinct CDR3 sequences, of which 32% are seen a single time; approximately 13% belongs to the top ten. Material: cultured CD8+ T cells from PBMCs, obtained from culture after CMV antigen stimulation. The chain links TRBV5-6 to TRBJ2-7; TRBD1 aligns across 8 bases. The source of this sequence is a human donor in good health (CMV status not recorded). Some clones in this sample may be carry-over from other donors' samples. This chain's CDR3 is CASSPIDRGDEQYV. The CDR3 coding sequence is TGTGCCAGCAGCCCCATAGACAGGGGTGACGAGCAGTACGTC.